These 2 T cell receptor beta chains were all obtained from the same sample, sequenced in a study of cytomegalovirus exposure and HLA in healthy donors. 60 Vbeta and 13 Jbeta primers were used in PCR. Generated by immunoSEQ multiplex PCR, the TCRdb table keeps only in-frame clones and is missing some. This sample yields approximately 100,000 clones, of which roughly 79% are seen a single time; over 7% belongs to the top ten. Material for sequencing was PBMCs. The receptors come from a woman between 50 and 59 years old in good health and CMV-seropositive.

This sequence joins TRBV5-1 and TRBJ1-5; D is possibly TRBD1 (6 bases). The length of the CDR3 is 15 residues. Germline assignment: CDR1 SGHRS and CDR2 YFSETQ. Trimming took off 5 bases at V and 0 bases at J, with 12 bases between the two ends. The DNA for the CDR3 is TGCGCCAGCAGTAGGGAGGGGGATAGCAATCAGCCCCAGCATTTT. Protein product: CASSREGDSNQPQHF.

This chain uses TRBV7-3 with TRBJ2-3, with D tentatively TRBD1 (6 bases). Germline CDR1 SGHTA, CDR2 FQGTGA. V was trimmed by 5 bases and J by 11 bases, leaving 20 bases between them. CDR3 size: 14 residues. CDR3 amino acids: CASSPQPSQGGQYF. The CDR3 coding sequence is TGTGCCAGCAGCCCTCAACCCAGCCAAGGGGGGCAGTATTTT.